What follows are 14 T cell receptor beta chains derived from one specimen sequenced in a study of cytomegalovirus exposure and HLA in healthy donors. Primers: 60 Vbeta forward and 13 Jbeta reverse. Here immunoSEQ multiplex PCR was the method, and the copy in TCRdb shows in-frame clones only, minus some. The table records 200,000 to 250,000 clones, approximately 78% of them present only once. The sequenced sample consisted of PBMCs. The receptor set was obtained from a woman in her forties in good health and CMV-seronegative.

This clone was seen just once. The V and J genes are TRBV7-9 and TRBJ2-1; 7 bases agree with TRBD2. Trimming cost V 2 bases and J 8 bases; bases outside gene matches: 18. Germline V CDR1 and CDR2: SEHNR, FQNEAQ (reference sequence). The CDR3 contains 18 residues. The CDR3 DNA reads as TGTGCCAGCAGCTTACTCTCTGGGGGAGGGCCGTTAGTCGATGAGCAGTTCTTC. Encoded protein: CASSLLSGGGPLVDEQFF.

This clone was seen a handful of times. The chain employs TRBV2 and TRBJ2-3, with D perhaps matching TRBD1 (7 bases). Deletions cut 4 bases from V and 6 bases from J, with 17 bases between. The germline V gene has CDR1 SNHLY and CDR2 FYNNEI. The CDR3 loop spans 15 amino acids. The CDR3 is CASSVQGTHIDTQYF. Written as DNA, the CDR3 is TGTGCCAGCAGTGTACAGGGGACTCACATCGATACGCAGTATTTT.

This clone was counted a few times. The V and J genes are TRBV27 and TRBJ2-2, with 8 bases fitting TRBD1. After removal of 8 bases from V and 1 base from J, the junction contained 3 bases not matched to a gene. CDR1 MNHEY and CDR2 SMNVEV come from the germline V gene (reference sequence). The CDR3 consists of 14 residues. CDR3 sequence (DNA): TGTGCCAGCTCGGACAGGGTGAACACCGGGGAGCTGTTTTTT. This encodes CASSDRVNTGELFF.

This clone was counted only a few times. V is TRBV29-1 and J is TRBJ2-3; the match to TRBD2 covers 13 bases. The CDR3 runs to 18 residues. With V trimmed by 6 bases and J by 4 bases, 16 bases remained unmatched. Germline lookup yields CDR1 SQVTM and CDR2 ANQGSEA. CDR3 loop: CSVRAPYRTSGSADTQYF. Here the CDR3 DNA reads TGCAGCGTCAGGGCCCCCTATAGGACTAGCGGGAGCGCAGATACGCAGTATTTT.

The table lists this clone with a count of one. CDR3 nucleotide sequence: TGCAGCGTTGAAGGTAAAGGAGCTGAAGCTTTCTTT. It codes for CSVEGKGAEAFF. The chain carries TRBV29-1 and TRBJ1-1; D remains unclear. This CDR3 has 12 amino acids. Per the germline V gene, CDR1 is SQVTM and CDR2 is ANQGSEA. V lost 1 base and J lost 6, with 9 bases in between.

This sequence joins TRBV19 and TRBJ2-1; TRBD2 agrees at 14 bases. The CDR3 is made up of 17 amino acids. Germline trimming cut 4 bases from V and 7 bases from J; bases unmatched to any gene: 9. The germline gives CDR1 LNHDA, CDR2 SQIVND (reference sequence). This chain's CDR3 is CASSNPGTSGSLNEQFF. In nucleotides, the CDR3 is TGTGCCAGTAGTAATCCCGGGACTAGCGGGAGCTTGAATGAGCAGTTCTTC. Together with reference TRBV19 and TRBJ2-1, the CDR3 gives the full variable domain: DGGITQSPKYLFRKEGQNVTLSCEQNLNHDAMYWYRQDPGQGLRLIYYSQIVNDFQKGDIAEGYSVSREKKESFPLTVTSAQKNPTAFYLCASSNPGTSGSLNEQFFGPGTRLTVL.

This sequence joins TRBV5-4 and TRBJ2-7, with D tentatively TRBD1 (7 bases). Trimming shortened V by 4 bases and J by 4 bases, and 24 bases separated the two germline ends. The CDR3 has 17 residues. Per germline, CDR1 SGHNT and CDR2 YYREEE (reference sequence). CDR3 residues: CASSPGGIRRNVYEQYF. In nucleotides, the CDR3 is TGTGCCAGCAGCCCAGGGGGGATTAGGAGGAATGTTTACGAGCAGTACTTC.

The J gene is TRBJ2-2, the V gene TRBV18; tentatively, D is TRBD2 (6 bases). V lost 2 bases and J lost 9, with 13 bases in between. The germline V gene encodes CDR1 KGHSH and CDR2 LQKENI. The CDR3 loop spans 14 amino acids. CDR3 sequence (DNA): TGTGCCAGCTCACCAGGTTCTGCGGGAAGGGAGCTGTTTTTT. It codes for CASSPGSAGRELFF.

The chain's CDR3 is CASSIDRWETQYF. The CDR3, as DNA: TGTGCCAGCAGCATCGACAGGTGGGAGACCCAGTACTTC. The gene calls are TRBV7-8 and TRBJ2-5, with TRBD1 as a possible D gene (6 bases). This CDR3 is built from 13 residues. Germline assignment: CDR1 SGHVS and CDR2 FQNEAQ. Trimming removed 5 bases from V and 5 bases from J, with 12 bases in between.

The chain combines TRBV29-1 with TRBJ1-2; 7 nucleotides align to TRBD1. CDR3 length equals 12 residues. CDR1 and CDR2 (germline): SQVTM, ANQGSEA. V was pared by 7 bases and J by 5 bases, with 7 bases of the junction left unmatched. CDR3 nucleotides: TGCAGCGACCAAGGGGGCGGGTATGGCTACACCTTC. This codes for CSDQGGGYGYTF.

The chain carries TRBV6-1 and TRBJ1-2; 9 positions match TRBD1. Trimming removed 1 base from V and 2 bases from J; junction bases left unmatched: 2. The CDR3 covers 15 residues. CDR1 and CDR2 (germline): MNHNS, SASEGT. CDR3 sequence (DNA): TGTGCCAGCAGTGAAGTCGGGACAGGGAACTATGGCTACACCTTC. Residues: CASSEVGTGNYGYTF.

The V call is TRBV14, the J call TRBJ2-7; 7 positions agree with TRBD2. Trimming cost V 0 bases and J 2 bases; bases outside gene matches: 7. Germline V gene sequence: CDR1 SGHDN, CDR2 FVKESK. The CDR3 consists of 16 residues. CDR3 loop: CASSQDWASGAYEQYF. As DNA, the CDR3 is TGTGCCAGCAGCCAAGATTGGGCTAGCGGTGCCTACGAGCAGTACTTC.

This chain joins TRBV19 and TRBJ1-6; 7 nucleotides agree with TRBD1. V trimming: 3 bases; J trimming: 6 bases; junction bases outside the gene matches: 5. Per germline, CDR1 LNHDA and CDR2 SQIVND (reference sequence). This CDR3 region has 15 residues. CDR3 bases: TGTGCCAGTAGTATCAAAACAGGGGTTAATTCACCCCTCCACTTT. This encodes CASSIKTGVNSPLHF.

The rearrangement uses TRBV9 and TRBJ2-5; 11 nucleotides align to TRBD2. Trimming cost V 2 bases and J 7 bases; bases outside gene matches: 1. The CDR3 spans 13 residues. Germline V gives CDR1 SGDLS, CDR2 YYNGEE. CDR3 region: CASSVGLAGTQYF. Here the CDR3 DNA reads TGTGCCAGCAGCGTCGGACTAGCGGGGACCCAGTACTTC.